This TCR beta chain was recovered during a study of cytotoxic CD8 clonotypes in ibrutinib-treated CLL. Study-level information: Specimens for response were gathered following a median about a year of therapy, spanning 6 to 36. Sample averages reached about 250,000 productive templates and almost 95,000 productive rearrangements. Study-wide results and limits: Starting clonality was above that of age-matched healthy donors and tracked circulating CD8+ T-cell counts.

Some clones are missing from TCRdb's copy, which holds only in-frame ones; the method was immunoSEQ multiplex PCR. This sample yields approximately 100,000 clones, of which 70% to 85% are seen a single time; about 33% belongs to the top ten. A word on this clone: The antigen is not known.

Germline CDR1 reads SGHRS; CDR2 reads YFSETQ. The length of the CDR3 is 16 residues. Trimming cost V 0 bases and J 4 bases, with 16 bases left between them. The clonotype comes from a human donor with chronic lymphocytic leukemia. The starting material was PBMCs, obtained after 12 months of ibrutinib treatment. The chain couples TRBV5-1 to TRBJ2-5; TRBD1 or TRBD2 may be the D gene (6 bases each). The CDR3 loop reads CASSLVGGFTGETQYF. CDR3 coding DNA: TGCGCCAGCAGCTTGGTAGGGGGGTTTACAGGAGAGACCCAGTACTTC. Supplemented by reference TRBV5-1 and TRBJ2-5, the full variable domain reads KAGVTQTPRYLIKTRGQQVTLSCSPISGHRSVSWYQQTPGQGLQFLFEYFSETQRNKGNFPGRFSGRQFSNSRSEMNVSTLELGDSALYLCASSLVGGFTGETQYFGPGTRLLVL.